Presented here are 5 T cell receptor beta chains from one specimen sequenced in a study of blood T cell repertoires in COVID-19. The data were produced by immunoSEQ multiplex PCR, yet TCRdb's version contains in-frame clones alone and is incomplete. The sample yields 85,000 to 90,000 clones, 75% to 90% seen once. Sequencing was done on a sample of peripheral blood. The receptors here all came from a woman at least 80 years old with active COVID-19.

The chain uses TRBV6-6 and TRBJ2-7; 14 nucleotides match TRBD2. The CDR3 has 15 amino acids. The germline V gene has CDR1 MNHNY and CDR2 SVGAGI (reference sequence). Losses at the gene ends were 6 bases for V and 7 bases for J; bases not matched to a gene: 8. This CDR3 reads CASSGGTSGSWEQYF. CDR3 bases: TGTGCCAGCAGCGGTGGGACTAGCGGGAGTTGGGAGCAGTACTTC.

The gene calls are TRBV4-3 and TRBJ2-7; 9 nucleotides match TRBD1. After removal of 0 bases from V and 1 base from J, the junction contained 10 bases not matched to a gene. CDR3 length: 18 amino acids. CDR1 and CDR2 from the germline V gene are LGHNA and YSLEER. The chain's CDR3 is CASSQDFLAQGASYEQYF. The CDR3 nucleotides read TGCGCCAGCAGCCAAGATTTCCTTGCACAGGGGGCATCCTACGAGCAGTACTTC.

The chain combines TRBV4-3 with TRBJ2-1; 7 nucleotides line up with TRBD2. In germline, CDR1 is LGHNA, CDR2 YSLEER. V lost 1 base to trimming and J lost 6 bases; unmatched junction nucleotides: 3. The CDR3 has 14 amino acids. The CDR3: CASSQVAGPNEQFF. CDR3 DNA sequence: TGCGCCAGCAGCCAAGTAGCGGGTCCCAATGAGCAGTTCTTC.

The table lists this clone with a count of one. CDR3 DNA sequence: TGTGCCAGCGGCCCCAACAGGGGCGCTAGCACAGATACGCAGTATTTT. This encodes CASGPNRGASTDTQYF. The V and J genes are TRBV7-2 and TRBJ2-3; 7 nucleotides line up with TRBD1. Germline V gene lookup returns CDR1 SGHTA and CDR2 FQGNSA. The CDR3 loop spans 16 amino acids. The V gene end was trimmed by 8 bases and the J gene end by 0 bases; junction bases not matched to a gene: 11.

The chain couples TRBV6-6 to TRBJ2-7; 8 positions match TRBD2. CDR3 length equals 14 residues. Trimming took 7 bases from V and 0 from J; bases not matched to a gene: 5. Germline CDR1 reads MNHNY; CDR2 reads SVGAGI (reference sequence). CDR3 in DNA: TGTGCCAGCACCATAGCGGGGCACTCCTACGAGCAGTACTTC. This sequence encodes CASTIAGHSYEQYF.